This TCR beta chain is from a study of monozygotic twins with inflammatory bowel disease. Study findings and constraints: Healthy co-twins, by inverse Simpson, had higher TCRbeta diversity than their siblings with IBD. Fewer clonotypes were shared with others by IBD patients than by healthy twins, especially with disease activity.

A note on this clonotype: What it recognizes is unknown.

CDR3 length: 15 residues. Germline V gives CDR1 SGDLS, CDR2 YYNGEE. Template switching incorporated UMIs with a 6-nucleotide sample barcode. TCRdb re-called the 5' RACE reads; every CDR3 protein appears as one record, without DNA. The ten top clones account for approximately 7.7%, within a sample of 200,000 to 250,000 distinct CDR3 sequences. The sequencing sample was made of blood. This rearrangement joins TRBV9 to TRBJ1-2. The sequence derives from a human donor with ulcerative colitis or Crohn's disease, or a healthy co-twin of an affected twin (not recorded which). CDR3: CASSVGTNLYYGYTF. The full variable domain, completed using reference TRBV9 and TRBJ1-2, is DSGVTQTPKHLITATGQRVTLRCSPRSGDLSVYWYQQSLDQGLQFLIQYYNGEERAKGNILERFSAQQFPDLHSELNLSSLELGDSALYFCASSVGTNLYYGYTFGSGTRLTVV.